A selection of T cell receptor beta chains follows, all from one sample in a study of shared clonotypes between healthy human individuals. The table came from immunoSEQ multiplex PCR; TCRdb's copy has only in-frame clones and leaves some out. The table includes hundreds of thousands of clones, under 95% detected once. Sequencing used naive CD8+ T cells sorted from blood. The receptors here all came from a man under 40 in good health. Both conserved end residues are part of each CDR3. D genes are given only for firm matches. A clone size is listed for some rows: how often the clone was seen (once, few, many), or a class if it is expanded.

d_call: NA; v_call: TRBV7-9; clone_size: NA; j_call: TRBJ2-7; cdr3_aa: CASSPLGYYEQYF; cdr3_nt: TGTGCCAGCAGTCCTCTAGGTTACTACGAGCAGTACTTC
d_call: NA; v_call: TRBV14; clone_size: once; j_call: TRBJ2-1; cdr3_aa: CASSQVGRGAQTEQFF; cdr3_nt: TGTGCCAGCAGCCAAGTTGGTCGCGGCGCCCAGACTGAGCAGTTCTTC
d_call: NA; v_call: TRBV28; clone_size: NA; j_call: TRBJ2-7; cdr3_aa: CASSLGRVINSYEQYF; cdr3_nt: TGTGCCAGCAGTTTGGGTAGGGTTATCAACTCCTACGAGCAGTACTTC
d_call: NA; v_call: TRBV28; clone_size: NA; j_call: TRBJ1-5; cdr3_aa: CASSLRQGSNQPQHF; cdr3_nt: TGTGCCAGCAGTTTGAGGCAGGGGAGCAATCAGCCCCAGCATTTT
d_call: NA; v_call: TRBV7-9; clone_size: once; j_call: TRBJ1-2; cdr3_aa: CASSFGTTVGYTF; cdr3_nt: TGTGCCAGCAGCTTTGGCACGACTGTCGGCTACACCTTC
d_call: TRBD2; v_call: TRBV7-2; clone_size: NA; j_call: TRBJ2-3; cdr3_aa: CASSPLAGGPGDTQYF; cdr3_nt: TGTGCCAGCAGCCCACTAGCGGGAGGGCCGGGAGATACGCAGTATTTT
d_call: TRBD2; v_call: TRBV7-6; clone_size: NA; j_call: TRBJ2-3; cdr3_aa: CASSGRLAETTDTQYF; cdr3_nt: TGTGCCAGCAGCGGCAGACTAGCGGAGACCACAGATACGCAGTATTTT
d_call: NA; v_call: TRBV16; clone_size: NA; j_call: TRBJ2-7; cdr3_aa: CASSQNEDPRGF; cdr3_nt: TGTGCCAGCAGCCAAAATGAGGACCCCCGAGGCTTC
d_call: NA; v_call: TRBV25-1; clone_size: NA; j_call: TRBJ1-2; cdr3_aa: CASSERVYGYTF; cdr3_nt: TGTGCCAGCAGTGAAAGGGTCTATGGCTACACCTTC
d_call: TRBD1; v_call: TRBV6-1; clone_size: NA; j_call: TRBJ2-7; cdr3_aa: CASSETGGDYEQYF; cdr3_nt: TGTGCCAGCAGTGAGACAGGGGGCGATTACGAGCAGTACTTC
d_call: NA; v_call: TRBV27; clone_size: NA; j_call: TRBJ2-1; cdr3_aa: CASSILTGLGDHNEQFF; cdr3_nt: TGTGCCAGCAGCATTCTGACAGGCCTCGGAGATCACAATGAGCAGTTCTTC
d_call: TRBD2; v_call: TRBV4-3; clone_size: NA; j_call: TRBJ2-1; cdr3_aa: CASSQDGGLAGGYEQFF; cdr3_nt: TGCGCCAGCAGCCAAGATGGGGGTCTAGCGGGAGGCTATGAGCAGTTCTTC
d_call: NA; v_call: TRBV28; clone_size: NA; j_call: TRBJ2-5; cdr3_aa: CASSLRGPAQETQYF; cdr3_nt: TGTGCCAGCAGTTTAAGAGGGCCAGCTCAAGAGACCCAGTACTTC
d_call: NA; v_call: TRBV21-1; clone_size: NA; j_call: TRBJ2-3; cdr3_aa: CASSKGVGSFPSTDTQYF; cdr3_nt: TGTGCCAGCAGCAAAGGGGTCGGGAGTTTCCCTAGCACAGATACGCAGTATTTT
d_call: NA; v_call: TRBV5-1; clone_size: NA; j_call: TRBJ2-7; cdr3_aa: CASSPGRLAYEQYF; cdr3_nt: TGCGCCAGCAGCCCAGGACGGCTTGCCTACGAGCAGTACTTC
d_call: NA; v_call: TRBV27; clone_size: NA; j_call: TRBJ2-2; cdr3_aa: CASSLSTGELFF; cdr3_nt: TGTGCCAGCAGTTTAAGCACCGGGGAGCTGTTTTTT
d_call: TRBD1; v_call: TRBV4-2; clone_size: many; j_call: TRBJ2-7; cdr3_aa: CASSISGTGTHEQYF; cdr3_nt: TGTGCCAGCAGCATATCCGGGACAGGGACCCACGAGCAGTACTTC
d_call: TRBD2; v_call: TRBV4-1; clone_size: NA; j_call: TRBJ2-7; cdr3_aa: CASSQEVASGHYEQYF; cdr3_nt: TGCGCCAGCAGCCAAGAAGTGGCTAGCGGACACTACGAGCAGTACTTC
d_call: NA; v_call: TRBV7-9; clone_size: once; j_call: TRBJ2-7; cdr3_aa: CASSLLARPYEQYF; cdr3_nt: TGTGCCAGCAGCTTATTGGCCAGACCCTACGAGCAGTACTTC
d_call: NA; v_call: TRBV9; clone_size: NA; j_call: TRBJ2-6; cdr3_aa: CASSVAGAGANVLTF; cdr3_nt: TGTGCCAGCAGCGTAGCCGGGGCTGGGGCCAACGTCCTGACTTTC
d_call: NA; v_call: TRBV9; clone_size: few; j_call: TRBJ2-7; cdr3_aa: CASSSEESGSPYEQYF; cdr3_nt: TGTGCCAGCAGCTCTGAGGAGAGCGGGTCCCCTTACGAGCAGTACTTC
d_call: TRBD2; v_call: TRBV2; clone_size: NA; j_call: TRBJ2-7; cdr3_aa: CARGTSGTHLDEQYF; cdr3_nt: TGTGCCAGAGGGACTAGCGGGACCCATTTGGACGAGCAGTACTTC
d_call: NA; v_call: TRBV7-9; clone_size: NA; j_call: TRBJ2-5; cdr3_aa: CASSPQEETQYF; cdr3_nt: TGTGCCAGCAGCCCGCAGGAAGAGACCCAGTACTTC
d_call: NA; v_call: TRBV7-2; clone_size: NA; j_call: TRBJ2-7; cdr3_aa: CASSLVIRDEQYF; cdr3_nt: TGTGCCAGCAGCTTAGTTATCAGGGACGAGCAGTACTTC
d_call: NA; v_call: TRBV5-1; clone_size: NA; j_call: TRBJ2-1; cdr3_aa: CASSLDPQVFGIDRNEQFF; cdr3_nt: TGCGCCAGCAGCTTGGACCCCCAGGTATTCGGAATAGATAGAAATGAGCAGTTCTTC
d_call: NA; v_call: TRBV30; clone_size: once; j_call: TRBJ2-2; cdr3_aa: CAWSGLNTGELFF; cdr3_nt: TGTGCCTGGAGTGGACTGAACACCGGGGAGCTGTTTTTT
d_call: NA; v_call: TRBV18; clone_size: NA; j_call: TRBJ2-1; cdr3_aa: CASSLSLNEQFF; cdr3_nt: TGTGCCAGCTCTCTGAGTCTGAATGAGCAGTTCTTC
d_call: TRBD2; v_call: TRBV6-4; clone_size: NA; j_call: TRBJ2-1; cdr3_aa: CASGPPGLAVNEQFF; cdr3_nt: TGTGCCAGCGGGCCACCGGGACTAGCAGTCAATGAGCAGTTCTTC
d_call: TRBD1; v_call: TRBV11-1; clone_size: NA; j_call: TRBJ2-1; cdr3_aa: CASSLTGGSYNEQFF; cdr3_nt: TGTGCCAGCAGCCTCACAGGGGGCTCCTACAATGAGCAGTTCTTC
d_call: NA; v_call: TRBV7-9; clone_size: NA; j_call: TRBJ2-4; cdr3_aa: CASSQSQELAKNIQYF; cdr3_nt: TGTGCCAGCAGCCAGTCACAGGAACTAGCCAAAAACATTCAGTACTTC
d_call: NA; v_call: TRBV18; clone_size: NA; j_call: TRBJ2-1; cdr3_aa: CASSPGSGLQVYNEQFF; cdr3_nt: TGTGCCAGCTCACCAGGGTCGGGGCTACAGGTCTACAATGAGCAGTTCTTC
d_call: NA; v_call: TRBV5-6; clone_size: NA; j_call: TRBJ2-1; cdr3_aa: CASSLPPGAYNEQFF; cdr3_nt: TGTGCCAGCAGCTTGCCCCCAGGAGCTTACAATGAGCAGTTCTTC
d_call: TRBD1; v_call: TRBV7-2; clone_size: NA; j_call: TRBJ2-7; cdr3_aa: CASSAELDREEQYF; cdr3_nt: TGTGCCAGCAGCGCGGAATTGGACAGGGAGGAGCAGTACTTC
d_call: TRBD2; v_call: TRBV9; clone_size: NA; j_call: TRBJ2-3; cdr3_aa: CASSGGLAGPDTQYF; cdr3_nt: TGTGCCAGCAGCGGGGGACTAGCGGGACCAGATACGCAGTATTTT
d_call: TRBD1; v_call: TRBV19; clone_size: NA; j_call: TRBJ1-4; cdr3_aa: CASRYAPGQGGEKLFF; cdr3_nt: TGTGCCAGTAGATACGCCCCGGGACAGGGAGGTGAAAAACTGTTTTTT
d_call: NA; v_call: TRBV5-5; clone_size: NA; j_call: TRBJ2-7; cdr3_aa: CASSLEGSRYEQYF; cdr3_nt: TGTGCCAGCAGCTTGGAGGGGAGCCGGTACGAGCAGTACTTC
d_call: TRBD1; v_call: TRBV19; clone_size: NA; j_call: TRBJ2-7; cdr3_aa: CATDRVPPYEQYF; cdr3_nt: TGTGCCACCGACAGGGTACCGCCCTACGAGCAGTACTTC
d_call: TRBD2; v_call: TRBV29-1; clone_size: NA; j_call: TRBJ2-1; cdr3_aa: CSVEGGTSLLPEQFF; cdr3_nt: TGCAGCGTTGAAGGTGGGACTAGCCTCCTACCCGAGCAGTTCTTC